A selection of T cell receptor beta chains follows, all from one sample in a study of shared clonotypes between healthy human individuals. The method was immunoSEQ multiplex PCR; TCRdb's version includes in-frame clones alone and lacks a portion of them. The profile shows roughly 2.4 million clones, approximately 96% of them singletons. Sequencing used naive CD4+ T cells sorted from blood. The receptors were gathered from a man younger than 35 in good health. CDR3s include the opening cysteine and the closing phenylalanine or tryptophan. A D gene is named only where the DNA matches it firmly.

TRBV19	TRBJ1-2	NA	CARQHRGREEDYGYTF	TGTGCCAGGCAGCACCGGGGAAGGGAGGAGGACTATGGCTACACCTTC
TRBV5-4	TRBJ2-1	TRBD2	CASSPLREGGNEQFF	TGTGCCAGCAGCCCCCTAAGGGAGGGCGGCAATGAGCAGTTCTTC
TRBV2	TRBJ2-7	TRBD2	CASSSPSGYEQYF	TGTGCCAGCAGTTCACCTAGCGGCTACGAGCAGTACTTC
TRBV21-1	TRBJ2-7	NA	CASSIRGRDHEQYF	TGTGCCAGCAGCATCAGGGGGCGCGACCACGAGCAGTACTTC
TRBV6-1	TRBJ1-2	TRBD1	CASSDHPQGIRYGYTF	TGTGCCAGCAGTGACCACCCACAGGGGATTCGCTATGGCTACACCTTC
TRBV12-5	TRBJ2-1	TRBD2	CASGLSLLAGVNEQFF	TGTGCTAGTGGTTTGAGCCTACTAGCGGGAGTAAATGAGCAGTTCTTC
TRBV25-1	TRBJ1-1	NA	CATRKGLATEAFF	TGTGCCACCCGAAAGGGGTTAGCCACTGAAGCTTTCTTT
TRBV5-1	TRBJ2-2	TRBD1	CASSPTGGPAGELFF	TGCGCCAGCAGCCCGACAGGGGGCCCAGCCGGGGAGCTGTTTTTT
TRBV10-3	TRBJ1-3	NA	CAISGAGPRGGNTIYF	TGTGCCATCAGTGGTGCCGGGCCGAGAGGTGGAAACACCATATATTTT
TRBV10-3	TRBJ1-2	TRBD1	CAISDRDSAGYTF	TGTGCCATCAGTGACCGGGACAGTGCAGGCTACACCTTC
TRBV5-1	TRBJ2-7	NA	CASSLEPGAEQYF	TGCGCCAGCAGCTTGGAGCCAGGGGCCGAGCAGTACTTC
TRBV9	TRBJ1-2	NA	CASSVERRMNYGYTF	TGTGCCAGCAGCGTAGAAAGGAGGATGAACTATGGCTACACCTTC
TRBV11-2	TRBJ2-7	NA	CASSVGPINYEQYF	TGTGCCAGCAGCGTAGGACCGATTAACTACGAGCAGTACTTC
TRBV7-3	TRBJ2-2	NA	CASSPGGPNTGELFF	TGTGCCAGCAGCCCCGGGGGACCGAACACCGGGGAGCTGTTTTTT
TRBV6-1	TRBJ1-4	NA	CASSTGTKLFF	TGTGCCAGCAGCACAGGGACCAAACTGTTTTTT
TRBV5-1	TRBJ1-3	NA	CASSLAEVSSGNTIYF	TGCGCCAGCAGCTTGGCCGAGGTGTCCTCTGGAAACACCATATATTTT
TRBV9	TRBJ2-1	NA	CASSVEPLGFNEQFF	TGTGCCAGCAGCGTCGAACCGCTAGGGTTCAATGAGCAGTTCTTC
TRBV5-1	TRBJ1-1	NA	CASSASLLENTEAFF	TGCGCCAGCAGCGCAAGCCTCCTTGAGAACACTGAAGCTTTCTTT
TRBV10-1	TRBJ1-6	NA	CASRQYNSPLHF	TGCGCCAGCAGACAATATAATTCACCCCTCCACTTT
TRBV12-5	TRBJ1-4	NA	CASGSVMEVFF	TGTGCTAGTGGTTCGGTAATGGAGGTGTTTTTT
TRBV5-6	TRBJ2-7	NA	CASSPDLGRQTSYEQYF	TGTGCCAGCAGCCCCGACCTAGGTCGGCAGACTTCCTACGAGCAGTACTTC
TRBV5-6	TRBJ1-6	NA	CASSRQGLPINSPLHF	TGTGCCAGCAGCCGCCAAGGGCTACCGATTAATTCACCCCTCCACTTT
TRBV28	TRBJ2-2	TRBD2	CASGHGTSSIGELFF	TGTGCCAGCGGTCATGGGACTAGCTCAATCGGGGAGCTGTTTTTT
TRBV18	TRBJ1-2	NA	CASSLQGQGNPGGYTF	TGTGCCAGCTCACTCCAAGGTCAGGGGAATCCAGGGGGCTACACCTTC
TRBV7-9	TRBJ2-3	TRBD2	CASSLLGLAGGDTQYF	TGTGCCAGCAGCTTACTAGGACTAGCGGGGGGAGATACGCAGTATTTT
TRBV19	TRBJ1-5	TRBD1	CASRKTGDPQPQHF	TGTGCCAGTAGAAAGACAGGGGATCCTCAGCCCCAGCATTTT
TRBV4-1	TRBJ2-7	TRBD1	CASSQETGASEQYF	TGCGCCAGCAGCCAGGAAACAGGGGCCTCCGAGCAGTACTTC
TRBV10-3	TRBJ1-1	NA	CAISEYGNTEAFF	TGTGCCATCAGTGAGTACGGGAACACTGAAGCTTTCTTT
TRBV27	TRBJ1-6	NA	CASRTTGVWSPLHF	TGTGCCAGCAGGACGACAGGCGTATGGTCACCCCTCCACTTT
TRBV11-2	TRBJ1-2	NA	CASSSWYGYTF	TGTGCCAGCAGCTCATGGTATGGCTACACCTTC
TRBV30	TRBJ2-7	NA	CAWSLTYEQYF	TGTGCCTGGAGTCTTACCTACGAGCAGTACTTC
TRBV28	TRBJ2-7	NA	CASTGGTWSYEQYF	TGTGCCAGCACCGGCGGGACTTGGTCCTACGAGCAGTACTTC
TRBV29-1	TRBJ1-1	NA	CSVEGRQQNTEAFF	TGCAGCGTTGAAGGCCGACAGCAGAACACTGAAGCTTTCTTT
TRBV18	TRBJ2-1	NA	CASSPDVWGLSSYNEQFF	TGTGCCAGCTCACCGGACGTTTGGGGGCTGAGCTCCTACAATGAGCAGTTCTTC
TRBV28	TRBJ2-1	NA	CASIRQPYNEQFF	TGTGCCAGCATAAGACAGCCCTACAATGAGCAGTTCTTC
TRBV27	TRBJ1-5	NA	CASSTRDNGQPQHF	TGTGCCAGCAGTACACGGGACAATGGGCAGCCCCAGCATTTT
TRBV28	TRBJ1-1	NA	CASTTLGTANTEAFF	TGTGCCAGCACTACCCTCGGGACCGCGAACACTGAAGCTTTCTTT
TRBV7-9	TRBJ1-4	NA	CASSTTAATNEKLFF	TGTGCCAGCAGCACAACAGCGGCAACTAATGAAAAACTGTTTTTT
TRBV6-5	TRBJ1-5	NA	CASSSRDVRNQPQHF	TGTGCCAGCAGTTCGAGGGACGTTCGCAATCAGCCCCAGCATTTT